This is a list of T cell receptor beta chains from one sample in a study of cytomegalovirus exposure and HLA in healthy donors. TCRdb's table, derived via immunoSEQ multiplex PCR, lists solely in-frame clones and lacks some. The sample holds more than 200,000 clones, under 70% seen once. The sequenced material came from PBMCs. All receptors derive from a man in his forties in good health and CMV-seropositive. CDR3s include the opening cysteine and the closing phenylalanine or tryptophan. Fields, in order: J gene, clone size, V gene, D gene, CDR3 DNA, CDR3 protein. A D gene is named only where the DNA matches it firmly. Size is stated for part of the rows, as once, few or many counts, or as a class when the clone is expanded.

J gene: TRBJ2-3; clone size: once; V gene: TRBV19; D gene: NA; CDR3 DNA: TGTGCCAGTCAAGGCAGGACAGATACGCAGTATTTT; CDR3 protein: CASQGRTDTQYF
J gene: TRBJ2-3; clone size: NA; V gene: TRBV5-1; D gene: TRBD1; CDR3 DNA: TGCGCCAGCAGCCTAGGGACAGCCAACACAGATACGCAGTATTTT; CDR3 protein: CASSLGTANTDTQYF
J gene: TRBJ2-3; clone size: NA; V gene: TRBV10-1; D gene: NA; CDR3 DNA: TGCGCCAGCAGCCCCGAGACAGGTCTTCCCACAGATACGCAGTATTTT; CDR3 protein: CASSPETGLPTDTQYF
J gene: TRBJ2-3; clone size: NA; V gene: TRBV6-6; D gene: TRBD2; CDR3 DNA: TGTGCCAGCAGTTCCCTAGCGGGGGACTTGACAGATACGCAGTATTTT; CDR3 protein: CASSSLAGDLTDTQYF
J gene: TRBJ1-1; clone size: NA; V gene: TRBV10-2; D gene: TRBD1; CDR3 DNA: TGCGCCAGCACGGGACAGGAAAACACTGAAGCTTTCTTT; CDR3 protein: CASTGQENTEAFF
J gene: TRBJ2-3; clone size: NA; V gene: TRBV21-1; D gene: NA; CDR3 DNA: TGTGCCAGCAGCATCCCGGGACAGGGCCCAGATACGCAGTATTTT; CDR3 protein: CASSIPGQGPDTQYF
J gene: TRBJ2-5; clone size: NA; V gene: TRBV19; D gene: TRBD1; CDR3 DNA: TGTGCCAGTAGTATAGATCCCCCCGGGACAGGGACGGAGACCCAGTACTTC; CDR3 protein: CASSIDPPGTGTETQYF
J gene: TRBJ2-2; clone size: few; V gene: TRBV6-6; D gene: NA; CDR3 DNA: TGTGCCAGCACGAGGCGGACCGGGGAGCTGTTTTTT; CDR3 protein: CASTRRTGELFF
J gene: TRBJ1-2; clone size: few; V gene: TRBV5-1; D gene: TRBD1; CDR3 DNA: TGCGCCAGCAGCTCCCAGGGGGGCACCAACTATGGCTACACCTTC; CDR3 protein: CASSSQGGTNYGYTF
J gene: TRBJ2-7; clone size: NA; V gene: TRBV7-8; D gene: TRBD2; CDR3 DNA: TGTGCCAGCAGCTTATTAGCGGGGAGCTCCTACGAGCAGTACTTC; CDR3 protein: CASSLLAGSSYEQYF
J gene: TRBJ1-1; clone size: once; V gene: TRBV27; D gene: TRBD1; CDR3 DNA: TGTGCCAGCAGTTTACGACAGGGAAGGACTGAAGCTTTCTTT; CDR3 protein: CASSLRQGRTEAFF
J gene: TRBJ1-6; clone size: NA; V gene: TRBV4-3; D gene: TRBD1; CDR3 DNA: TGCGCCAGCAGCCAAGAGCAGGGGGCGTCACCCCTCCACTTT; CDR3 protein: CASSQEQGASPLHF
J gene: TRBJ1-1; clone size: NA; V gene: TRBV4-2; D gene: NA; CDR3 DNA: TGTGCCAGCAGCCAAGATGAAGGGAGGACTGAAGCTTTCTTT; CDR3 protein: CASSQDEGRTEAFF
J gene: TRBJ2-1; clone size: NA; V gene: TRBV5-1; D gene: TRBD1; CDR3 DNA: TGCGCCAGCAGCCCGGGAGCCGGGACAGGTAATTACAATGAGCAGTTCTTC; CDR3 protein: CASSPGAGTGNYNEQFF
J gene: TRBJ2-2; clone size: few; V gene: TRBV7-7; D gene: TRBD1; CDR3 DNA: TGTGCCAGCAGCTTACGACAGGGAGAGAACACCGGGGAGCTGTTTTTT; CDR3 protein: CASSLRQGENTGELFF
J gene: TRBJ1-1; clone size: few; V gene: TRBV5-1; D gene: NA; CDR3 DNA: TGCGCCAGCAGCTTGAGGGGACAGAACACTGAAGCTTTCTTT; CDR3 protein: CASSLRGQNTEAFF
J gene: TRBJ2-7; clone size: NA; V gene: TRBV5-1; D gene: NA; CDR3 DNA: TGCGCCAGCAGCTGGACACGTAACTCCTACGAGCAGTACTTC; CDR3 protein: CASSWTRNSYEQYF
J gene: TRBJ2-3; clone size: NA; V gene: TRBV5-1; D gene: TRBD1; CDR3 DNA: TGCGCCAGCAGCCCGGTCGGACAGGCAAAGGCCGGCACAGATACGCAGTATTTT; CDR3 protein: CASSPVGQAKAGTDTQYF
J gene: TRBJ1-6; clone size: NA; V gene: TRBV4-2; D gene: NA; CDR3 DNA: TGTGCCAGCAGCCCCACAGGGTCAGCTAATTCACCCCTCCACTTT; CDR3 protein: CASSPTGSANSPLHF
J gene: TRBJ2-3; clone size: few; V gene: TRBV11-3; D gene: TRBD2; CDR3 DNA: TGTGCCAGCAGCTTGATAGCGGGGGGGCTGGATACGCAGTATTTT; CDR3 protein: CASSLIAGGLDTQYF
J gene: TRBJ2-1; clone size: NA; V gene: TRBV6-5; D gene: NA; CDR3 DNA: TGTGCCAGCAGTTACTCGCGGTATTACAATGAGCAGTTCTTC; CDR3 protein: CASSYSRYYNEQFF
J gene: TRBJ2-7; clone size: NA; V gene: TRBV7-2; D gene: TRBD2; CDR3 DNA: TGTGCCAGCAGCTTAGGGTCGGCGGGGGGGCGCGAGCAGTACTTC; CDR3 protein: CASSLGSAGGREQYF
J gene: TRBJ2-2; clone size: NA; V gene: TRBV12-1; D gene: NA; CDR3 DNA: TGTGCCAGCAGCCCCCGGCTGATAGCGGGGGGGCGGATGAAAAACCGGGAGCTGTTTTTT; CDR3 protein: CASSPRLIAGGRMKNRELFF
J gene: TRBJ1-5; clone size: few; V gene: TRBV5-4; D gene: NA; CDR3 DNA: TGTGCCAGCAGCTTGGTGCGGGTCCAGCATTTT; CDR3 protein: CASSLVRVQHF
J gene: TRBJ2-5; clone size: NA; V gene: TRBV11-3; D gene: TRBD1; CDR3 DNA: TGTGCCAGCAGCTTAAGGGGGCGTACCCAAGAGACCCAGTACTTC; CDR3 protein: CASSLRGRTQETQYF
J gene: TRBJ2-7; clone size: once; V gene: TRBV6-1; D gene: NA; CDR3 DNA: TGTGCCAGCAATACCGGGGGTTACGAGCAGTACTTC; CDR3 protein: CASNTGGYEQYF
J gene: TRBJ1-1; clone size: NA; V gene: TRBV29-1; D gene: TRBD1; CDR3 DNA: TGCAGCGTGGATACTTCAGGGGGGACTGAAGCTTTCTTT; CDR3 protein: CSVDTSGGTEAFF
J gene: TRBJ1-6; clone size: NA; V gene: TRBV4-3; D gene: NA; CDR3 DNA: TGCGCCAGCAGCCAAGATTTCCTCCAGGGCCGTAATTCACCCCTCCACTTT; CDR3 protein: CASSQDFLQGRNSPLHF
J gene: TRBJ2-1; clone size: NA; V gene: TRBV6-6; D gene: TRBD1; CDR3 DNA: TGTGCCAGCAGTTACCCCGGACAGGGCAATGCTGAGCAGTTCTTC; CDR3 protein: CASSYPGQGNAEQFF
J gene: TRBJ2-7; clone size: NA; V gene: TRBV23-1; D gene: NA; CDR3 DNA: TGCGCCAGCCTTTTGGGCAGGAACTCCTACGAGCAGTACTTC; CDR3 protein: CASLLGRNSYEQYF
J gene: TRBJ2-5; clone size: few; V gene: TRBV7-2; D gene: TRBD2; CDR3 DNA: TGTGCCAGCAGCACGCGGACTAGCGGGGAGACCCAGTACTTC; CDR3 protein: CASSTRTSGETQYF
J gene: TRBJ2-7; clone size: NA; V gene: TRBV6-1; D gene: TRBD2; CDR3 DNA: TGTGCCAGCAGTGGGCTAGCGGAAACCTACGAGCAGTACTTC; CDR3 protein: CASSGLAETYEQYF
J gene: TRBJ2-7; clone size: NA; V gene: TRBV27; D gene: TRBD1; CDR3 DNA: TGTGCCAGCAGTTTTAGGACAGGTTTGGGCGAGCAGTACTTC; CDR3 protein: CASSFRTGLGEQYF
J gene: TRBJ2-1; clone size: NA; V gene: TRBV7-3; D gene: TRBD1; CDR3 DNA: TGTGCCAGCAGCTTTGACAGGGGGAATGAGCAGTTCTTC; CDR3 protein: CASSFDRGNEQFF
J gene: TRBJ2-7; clone size: NA; V gene: TRBV7-2; D gene: NA; CDR3 DNA: TGTGCCAGCAGCTTAGCGGACAGCGGGGTTGGGGGTTTGCGGCAGTACTTC; CDR3 protein: CASSLADSGVGGLRQYF
J gene: TRBJ1-4; clone size: NA; V gene: TRBV9; D gene: NA; CDR3 DNA: TGTGCCAGCAGCGTAGGGGGAGGAGATTTTGGTGAAAAACTGTTTTTT; CDR3 protein: CASSVGGGDFGEKLFF
J gene: TRBJ2-1; clone size: NA; V gene: TRBV10-3; D gene: TRBD2; CDR3 DNA: TGTGCCATCAGAGAAGGTACTAGCGGCAATGAGCAGTTCTTC; CDR3 protein: CAIREGTSGNEQFF
J gene: TRBJ1-3; clone size: once; V gene: TRBV9; D gene: NA; CDR3 DNA: TGTGCCAGCAGCGGGCTCAGGGGTACCGGAAACACCATATATTTT; CDR3 protein: CASSGLRGTGNTIYF
J gene: TRBJ2-7; clone size: NA; V gene: TRBV6-5; D gene: NA; CDR3 DNA: TGTGCCAGCAGTTACTCGAGGGGGAACTACGAGCAGTACTTC; CDR3 protein: CASSYSRGNYEQYF
J gene: TRBJ1-1; clone size: few; V gene: TRBV7-8; D gene: NA; CDR3 DNA: TGTGCCAGCAGCCCGGGCGGGGGTGAAGCTTTCTTT; CDR3 protein: CASSPGGGEAFF
J gene: TRBJ1-5; clone size: NA; V gene: TRBV19; D gene: TRBD1; CDR3 DNA: TGTGCCAGTAGTGTGTGGGACAGAGATCAGCCCCAGCATTTT; CDR3 protein: CASSVWDRDQPQHF
J gene: TRBJ2-2; clone size: once; V gene: TRBV15; D gene: NA; CDR3 DNA: TGTGCCACCAGCAGGGTGCAGGGGATCACCGGGGAGCTGTTTTTT; CDR3 protein: CATSRVQGITGELFF
J gene: TRBJ1-2; clone size: NA; V gene: TRBV7-2; D gene: NA; CDR3 DNA: TGTGCCAGCAGCCCCAAACCTTATGGGGAGGGGTTCGTCAAGTATGGCTACACCTTC; CDR3 protein: CASSPKPYGEGFVKYGYTF
J gene: TRBJ2-5; clone size: NA; V gene: TRBV5-1; D gene: TRBD2; CDR3 DNA: TGCGCCAGCAGCCGGACTAGCGGGGGGGCCGGAAGGGAAACCCAGTACTTC; CDR3 protein: CASSRTSGGAGRETQYF
J gene: TRBJ1-2; clone size: NA; V gene: TRBV11-2; D gene: TRBD1; CDR3 DNA: TGTGCCAGCAGCTCCGGGACAGGGATCGGCTACACCTTC; CDR3 protein: CASSSGTGIGYTF
J gene: TRBJ1-1; clone size: NA; V gene: TRBV19; D gene: NA; CDR3 DNA: TGTGCCAGTAGTATGTGGGGCTCTGAAGCTTTCTTT; CDR3 protein: CASSMWGSEAFF
J gene: TRBJ2-5; clone size: NA; V gene: TRBV5-1; D gene: TRBD2; CDR3 DNA: TGCGCCAGCAGCTTGGAGCGGGAGGAGACCCAGTACTTC; CDR3 protein: CASSLEREETQYF
J gene: TRBJ2-2; clone size: NA; V gene: TRBV4-1; D gene: NA; CDR3 DNA: TGCGCCAGCAGCCCTTGGACAGAGAACACCGGGGAGCTGTTTTTT; CDR3 protein: CASSPWTENTGELFF
J gene: TRBJ1-3; clone size: NA; V gene: TRBV5-4; D gene: TRBD1; CDR3 DNA: TGTGCCAGCAGCCAGGACAGGGGTTTCTCTGGAAACACCATATATTTT; CDR3 protein: CASSQDRGFSGNTIYF
J gene: TRBJ2-3; clone size: NA; V gene: TRBV7-7; D gene: TRBD2; CDR3 DNA: TGTGCCAGCTCTAGCGGGGGGCCCGCCAATACGCAGTATTTT; CDR3 protein: CASSSGGPANTQYF
J gene: TRBJ2-7; clone size: once; V gene: TRBV7-8; D gene: TRBD1; CDR3 DNA: TGTGCCAGCAGCCTCCTGGGACAGGGCTACGAGCAGTACTTC; CDR3 protein: CASSLLGQGYEQYF
J gene: TRBJ2-2; clone size: few; V gene: TRBV6-1; D gene: NA; CDR3 DNA: TGTGCCAGCAGTGAAGAGTTCCCCGAACATATCACCGGGGAGCTGTTTTTT; CDR3 protein: CASSEEFPEHITGELFF
J gene: TRBJ2-7; clone size: NA; V gene: TRBV5-1; D gene: NA; CDR3 DNA: TGCGCCAGCAGCTTGGGCAGGCCTGGAGAGCAGTACTTC; CDR3 protein: CASSLGRPGEQYF